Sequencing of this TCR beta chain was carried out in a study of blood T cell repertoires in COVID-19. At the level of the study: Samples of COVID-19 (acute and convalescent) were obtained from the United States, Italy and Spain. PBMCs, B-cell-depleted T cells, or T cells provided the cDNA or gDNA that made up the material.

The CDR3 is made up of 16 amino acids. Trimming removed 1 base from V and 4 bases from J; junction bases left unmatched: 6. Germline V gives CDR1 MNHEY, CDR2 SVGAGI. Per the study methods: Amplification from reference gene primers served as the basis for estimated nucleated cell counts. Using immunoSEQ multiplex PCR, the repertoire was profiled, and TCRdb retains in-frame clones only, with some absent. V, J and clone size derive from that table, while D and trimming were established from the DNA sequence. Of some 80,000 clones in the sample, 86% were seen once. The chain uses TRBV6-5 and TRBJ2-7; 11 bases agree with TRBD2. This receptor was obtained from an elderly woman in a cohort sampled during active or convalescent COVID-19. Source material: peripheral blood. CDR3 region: CASSYFPTSGSYEQYF. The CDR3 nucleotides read TGTGCCAGCAGTTACTTCCCTACTAGCGGGAGTTACGAGCAGTACTTC.